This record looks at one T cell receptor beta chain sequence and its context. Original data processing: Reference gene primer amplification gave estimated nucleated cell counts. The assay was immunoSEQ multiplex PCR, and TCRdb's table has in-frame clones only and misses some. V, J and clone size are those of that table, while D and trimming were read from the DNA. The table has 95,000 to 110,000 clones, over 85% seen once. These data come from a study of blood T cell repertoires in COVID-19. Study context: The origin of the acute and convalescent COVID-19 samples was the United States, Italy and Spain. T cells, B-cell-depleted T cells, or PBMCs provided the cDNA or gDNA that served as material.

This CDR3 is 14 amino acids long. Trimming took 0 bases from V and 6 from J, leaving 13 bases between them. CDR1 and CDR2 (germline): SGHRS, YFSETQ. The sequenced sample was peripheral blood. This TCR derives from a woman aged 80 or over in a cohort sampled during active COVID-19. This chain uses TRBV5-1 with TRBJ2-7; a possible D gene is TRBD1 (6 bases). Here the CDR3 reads CASSLEARGGEQYF. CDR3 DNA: TGCGCCAGCAGCTTGGAGGCCAGGGGTGGCGAGCAGTACTTC.